The 32 T cell receptor beta chains listed next were all sequenced from one sample in a study of cytomegalovirus exposure and HLA in healthy donors. This table comes from immunoSEQ multiplex PCR, and its TCRdb copy is limited to in-frame clones, with some not included. The table includes approximately 56,000 clones, 90% to 95% detected once. The sequencing sample was made of PBMCs. These receptor sequences come from a man younger than 35 in good health and CMV-seronegative.

This sequence joins TRBV27 and TRBJ2-2, with 9 bases identical to TRBD2. The CDR3 is 15 residues long. CDR1 and CDR2 (germline): MNHEY, SMNVEV (reference sequence). V shed 5 bases and J 9 bases; nucleotides not matched to a gene: 10. The CDR3 loop is CASSRAGGVPRELFF. CDR3 DNA sequence: TGTGCCAGCAGTAGAGCGGGAGGCGTCCCCCGGGAGCTGTTTTTT.

CDR3 bases: TGCAGCGTTGAGGGACTAGCGGGTCGTCAGTACTTC. Encoded protein: CSVEGLAGRQYF. The chain employs TRBV29-1 and TRBJ2-4, with TRBD2 identical over 12 bases. The ends lost 3 bases at V and 12 bases at J; junction bases unmatched: 3. The CDR3 length is 12 residues. Germline lookup yields CDR1 SQVTM and CDR2 ANQGSEA.

This chain connects TRBV28 to TRBJ2-1; a possible D gene is TRBD2 (6 bases). The germline V gene encodes CDR1 MDHEN and CDR2 SYDVKM. Trimming left V 2 bases short and J 7 bases short, with 15 bases between. The CDR3 length is 15 residues. The CDR3 DNA reads as TGTGCCAGCAGTTTAGGCACGCGGGAAGTAAATGAGCAGTTCTTC. Its translation is CASSLGTREVNEQFF.

This rearrangement joins TRBV6-5 to TRBJ1-1, with 8 nucleotides matching TRBD1. The CDR3 spans 15 residues. CDR1 MNHEY and CDR2 SVGAGI come from the germline V gene. Losses at the gene ends were 2 bases for V and 4 bases for J; bases not matched to a gene: 6. The CDR3 DNA sequence: TGTGCCAGCAGTTACCACCAGGGGGCGCCCACTGAAGCTTTCTTT. Translated, it gives CASSYHQGAPTEAFF.

The chain carries TRBV4-3 and TRBJ2-7; D is perhaps TRBD2 (5 bases). Per germline, CDR1 LGHNA and CDR2 YSLEER. The CDR3 sequence is 16 residues long. Trimming shortened V by 0 bases and J by 0 bases, and 12 bases separated the two germline ends. The CDR3 is CASSQDRRASSYEQYF. The DNA for the CDR3 is TGCGCCAGCAGCCAAGATCGGCGGGCTAGCTCCTACGAGCAGTACTTC.

The chain is built from TRBV6-1 and TRBJ2-7; 8 bases are a match to TRBD1. CDR3 length equals 12 residues. Unmatched junction bases numbered 4, after V lost 7 bases and J lost 5 bases. The germline gives CDR1 MNHNS, CDR2 SASEGT. This CDR3 reads CASKQGGHEQYF. The CDR3 DNA reads as TGTGCCAGCAAACAGGGGGGTCACGAGCAGTACTTC.

CDR3 in DNA: TGTGCCAGTAGTGCGACTAGCGGGTCTAGCACAGATACGCAGTATTTT. Translation: CASSATSGSSTDTQYF. The chain couples TRBV19 to TRBJ2-3, with 10 bases matching TRBD2. This CDR3 comprises 16 residues. Trimming cost V 5 bases and J 0 bases; bases outside gene matches: 5. Looked up from germline, CDR1 is LNHDA and CDR2 is SQIVND (reference sequence).

The rearrangement uses TRBV20-1 and TRBJ2-3; D is possibly TRBD1 (5 bases). The V and J ends lost 6 bases and 6 bases respectively, with 10 bases between them. Germline-derived CDR1 and CDR2 are DFQATT and SNEGSKA (reference sequence). There are 11 residues in the CDR3. In DNA form, the CDR3 reads TGCAGTGCCGAACAGGAGGATACGCAGTATTTT. This encodes CSAEQEDTQYF.

The V and J genes are TRBV25-1 and TRBJ2-1; TRBD1 matches 8 bases. V shed 2 bases and J 15 bases; nucleotides not matched to a gene: 3. This CDR3 has 11 amino acids. CDR1 is MGHDK, CDR2 SYGVNS, per germline. CDR3 DNA: TGTGCCAGCAGTGAAGGGGGACAGGCGTTCTTC. Translated: CASSEGGQAFF. Filled out from reference TRBV25-1 and TRBJ2-1, the complete variable domain reads EADIYQTPRYLVIGTGKKITLECSQTMGHDKMYWYQQDPGMELHLIHYSYGVNSTEKGDLSSESTVSRIRTEHFPLTLESARPSHTSQYLCASSEGGQAFFGPGTRLTVL.

In nucleotides, the CDR3 is TGTGCCACCCGAGGCGCGGGGGGTGAAAAACTGTTTTTT. It encodes CATRGAGGEKLFF. The chain joins TRBV10-3 to TRBJ1-4; D might be TRBD1 (5 bases). This CDR3 comprises 13 residues. The V end was cut by 10 bases, the J end by 7 bases, with 16 bases between. Germline V CDR1 and CDR2: ENHRY, SYGVKD.

The chain employs TRBV9 and TRBJ2-5, with 9 bases identical to TRBD1. The length of the CDR3 is 18 residues. The germline V gene encodes CDR1 SGDLS and CDR2 YYNGEE. The V segment lost 1 base and the J segment 0 bases; nucleotides outside the gene matches: 10. This CDR3 reads CASSVTTGTGWYQETQYF. The DNA of the CDR3 is TGTGCCAGCAGCGTAACGACTGGGACAGGGTGGTACCAAGAGACCCAGTACTTC.

This sequence joins TRBV11-3 and TRBJ1-3; the D is unclear. The CDR3 spans 15 residues. Per germline, CDR1 SGHNT and CDR2 YENEEA. With 5 bases removed from V and 0 bases from J, the gap between germline ends came to 11 bases. This CDR3 is CASSPDNHSGNTIYF. The CDR3 coding sequence is TGTGCCAGCAGCCCAGACAACCACTCTGGAAACACCATATATTTT.

This rearrangement joins TRBV11-3 to TRBJ2-5, with D possibly being TRBD2 (6 bases). Deletions cut 7 bases from V and 2 bases from J, with 20 bases between. Germline-derived CDR1 and CDR2 are SGHNT and YENEEA. The CDR3 is 16 residues long. The CDR3 loop reads CASIQIGASEQETQYF. The CDR3 DNA reads as TGTGCCAGCATCCAAATCGGGGCTAGCGAACAAGAGACCCAGTACTTC. Variable domain in full (rest from reference TRBV11-3 and TRBJ2-5): EAGVVQSPRYKIIEKKQPVAFWCNPISGHNTLYWYLQNLGQGPELLIRYENEEAVDDSQLPKDRFSAERLKGVDSTLKIQPAELGDSAVYLCASIQIGASEQETQYFGPGTRLLVL.

The chain recombines TRBV18 with TRBJ2-2; perhaps TRBD1 as D (6 bases). V was shortened by 6 bases and J by 11 bases, with 16 bases between the two germline ends. From germline, CDR1 is KGHSH and CDR2 LQKENI. The CDR3 runs to 13 residues. CDR3 in DNA: TGTGCCAGCTCGGCGAACAGGGAGACCGAGCTGTTTTTT. Residues: CASSANRETELFF. Together with reference TRBV18 and TRBJ2-2, the CDR3 gives the full variable domain: NAGVMQNPRHLVRRRGQEARLRCSPMKGHSHVYWYRQLPEEGLKFMVYLQKENIIDESGMPKERFSAEFPKEGPSILRIQQVVRGDSAAYFCASSANRETELFFGEGSRLTVL.

The chain is built from TRBV19 and TRBJ1-5; D not certain. Germline-derived CDR1 and CDR2 are LNHDA and SQIVND (reference sequence). V lost 7 bases and J 0 bases, leaving 13 bases between the germline ends. This CDR3 region has 15 residues. The CDR3 loop reads CASTATGYSNQPQHF. The CDR3 DNA sequence: TGTGCCAGTACCGCGACTGGGTATAGCAATCAGCCCCAGCATTTT.

The gene calls are TRBV18 and TRBJ2-1, with a possible D match to TRBD2 (6 bases). This CDR3 region has 16 residues. Trimming pared 6 bases from V and 1 base from J, leaving 16 bases between. Germline CDR1 and CDR2: KGHSH and LQKENI. The CDR3 protein is CASSPGTPRSYNEQFF. CDR3 coding DNA: TGTGCCAGCTCCCCCGGGACTCCTAGGTCCTACAATGAGCAGTTCTTC.

The chain has TRBV5-4 and TRBJ2-3; 8 nucleotides agree with TRBD2. The CDR3 contains 16 residues. Germline loops: CDR1 SGHNT, CDR2 YYREEE (reference sequence). Germline trimming cut 1 base from V and 5 bases from J; bases unmatched to any gene: 9. As DNA, the CDR3 is TGTGCCAGCAGCTTGCAAACGGGAGGGCCGGAAGATACGCAGTATTTT. Encoded protein: CASSLQTGGPEDTQYF.

A single count supports this clone. The chain links TRBV2 to TRBJ2-2, with 7 bases lining up with TRBD2. CDR1 is SNHLY, CDR2 FYNNEI, per germline. V shed 6 bases and J 2 bases; nucleotides not matched to a gene: 9. This CDR3 has 16 amino acids. CDR3 region: CASRGGDYTNTGELFF. For the CDR3, the DNA is TGTGCCAGCAGGGGGGGGGACTACACTAACACCGGGGAGCTGTTTTTT.

The gene calls are TRBV27 and TRBJ2-1; 15 bases are a match to TRBD2. This CDR3 is 14 amino acids long. Germline loops: CDR1 MNHEY, CDR2 SMNVEV (reference sequence). V lost 10 bases, J lost 5 bases, and 3 bases stayed unmatched. The CDR3 region is CAIGLAGGNNEQFF. Written as DNA, the CDR3 is TGTGCCATCGGACTAGCGGGAGGGAACAATGAGCAGTTCTTC.

The chain is built from TRBV4-2 and TRBJ2-7; possibly TRBD2 for D (5 bases). This CDR3 contains 15 residues. Germline loops: CDR1 LGHNA, CDR2 YNFKEQ. V gave up 1 base and J gave up 1 base, with 11 bases separating them. The CDR3 region is CASSQALAESYEQYF. In DNA, the CDR3 is TGTGCCAGCAGCCAAGCCCTAGCAGAGTCCTACGAGCAGTACTTC.

The sample holds a few counts of this clone. This rearrangement joins TRBV28 to TRBJ2-6, with 10 nucleotides matching TRBD1. The CDR3 contains 17 residues. J gave up 3 bases and V 5 bases, and 7 bases lay outside the gene matches. CDR1 and CDR2 from the germline V gene are MDHEN and SYDVKM. The CDR3 region is CASSTFGTGDGANVLTF. CDR3 nucleotide sequence: TGTGCCAGCAGTACTTTTGGGACAGGGGATGGGGCCAACGTCCTGACTTTC. Together with reference TRBV28 and TRBJ2-6, the CDR3 gives the full variable domain: DVKVTQSSRYLVKRTGEKVFLECVQDMDHENMFWYRQDPGLGLRLIYFSYDVKMKEKGDIPEGYSVSREKKERFSLILESASTNQTSMYLCASSTFGTGDGANVLTFGAGSRLTVL.

This clone was found once. V gene TRBV28 combines with J gene TRBJ1-4; TRBD1 matches at 12 bases. From germline, CDR1 is MDHEN and CDR2 SYDVKM. V trimming: 8 bases; J trimming: 10 bases; junction bases outside the gene matches: 5. This CDR3 region has 13 residues. The CDR3, as DNA: TGTGCCAGCCGGGGACAGGGGGCAGGAAAACTGTTTTTT. Its translation is CASRGQGAGKLFF.

The V gene is TRBV27, the J gene TRBJ1-1, with TRBD1 matching 9 bases. There are 15 residues in the CDR3. The V gene end was trimmed by 5 bases and the J gene end by 2 bases; junction bases not matched to a gene: 6. Germline-derived CDR1 and CDR2 are MNHEY and SMNVEV (reference sequence). The CDR3 DNA reads TGTGCCAGCAGTCCCTGGGACAGGGTAAACACTGAAGCTTTCTTT. Translating gives CASSPWDRVNTEAFF.

The chain couples TRBV7-9 to TRBJ2-7; 9 nucleotides match TRBD2. Germline assignment: CDR1 SEHNR and CDR2 FQNEAQ (reference sequence). The CDR3 contains 15 residues. V dropped 2 bases and J dropped 6; count of bases not matched to a gene: 8. This CDR3 is CASSLHPAGGFEQYF. In DNA, the CDR3 is TGTGCCAGCAGCTTACACCCAGCGGGAGGATTCGAGCAGTACTTC.

The chain has TRBV5-5 and TRBJ2-3, with D uncertain. CDR3 length: 12 residues. V was trimmed by 3 bases and J by 2 bases, leaving 4 bases between them. CDR1 and CDR2 from the germline V gene are SGHKS and YYEKEE (reference sequence). The CDR3 spells CASSWATDTQYF. The CDR3 DNA sequence: TGTGCCAGCAGCTGGGCCACAGATACGCAGTATTTT. The complete variable domain, with remaining parts taken from reference TRBV5-5 and TRBJ2-3, reads DAGVTQSPTHLIKTRGQQVTLRCSPISGHKSVSWYQQVLGQGPQFIFQYYEKEERGRGNFPDRFSARQFPNYSSELNVNALLLGDSALYLCASSWATDTQYFGPGTRLTVL.

CDR3 amino acids: CASSDGSGTHNEQFF. As DNA, the CDR3 is TGTGCCAGCAGTGATGGTAGCGGGACCCACAATGAGCAGTTCTTC. J is TRBJ2-1 and V is TRBV6-1; 8 bases are shared with TRBD2. Germline lookup yields CDR1 MNHNS and CDR2 SASEGT. J gave up 5 bases and V 3 bases, and 6 bases lay outside the gene matches. CDR3 length: 15 residues.

The chain links TRBV6-6 to TRBJ1-1, with 8 bases that match TRBD1. The junction had 10 bases not matched to a gene; V was cut back by 6 bases and J by 4 bases. The CDR3 is 15 residues long. The germline V gene encodes CDR1 MNHNY and CDR2 SVGAGI (reference sequence). The CDR3 DNA sequence: TGTGCCAGCAGGTACGGACAGGGTACGGGCACTGAAGCTTTCTTT. Its protein product is CASRYGQGTGTEAFF.

J is TRBJ2-2 and V is TRBV27, with 7 bases aligning to TRBD2. The V segment lost 7 bases and the J segment 5 bases; nucleotides outside the gene matches: 7. Germline assignment: CDR1 MNHEY and CDR2 SMNVEV (reference sequence). The CDR3 covers 14 residues. The CDR3 loop is CASIGGGRTGELFF. The CDR3 DNA reads as TGTGCCAGCATTGGGGGAGGGCGGACCGGGGAGCTGTTTTTT.

The chain uses TRBV19 and TRBJ1-1; D is undetermined. The length of the CDR3 is 10 residues. Germline V CDR1 and CDR2: LNHDA, SQIVND (reference sequence). V was trimmed by 10 bases and J by 8 bases, leaving 11 bases between them. The CDR3: CATVSREAFF. CDR3 coding DNA: TGTGCCACCGTCTCGAGGGAAGCTTTCTTT.

In this sample, this clone turned up once. The rearrangement joins TRBV28 to TRBJ2-7, with 11 positions matching TRBD2. V lost 3 bases to trimming and J lost 6 bases; unmatched junction nucleotides: 4. This CDR3 is 14 amino acids long. The germline V gene has CDR1 MDHEN and CDR2 SYDVKM. CDR3 nucleotide sequence: TGTGCCAGCAGTTTCCCCGGACTAGCGGGCGAGCAGTACTTC. It encodes CASSFPGLAGEQYF.

The chain couples TRBV6-6 to TRBJ2-5, with a possible D match to TRBD1 (7 bases). The CDR3 has 11 amino acids. The V and J ends lost 5 bases and 12 bases respectively, with 13 bases between them. Looked up from germline, CDR1 is MNHNY and CDR2 is SVGAGI (reference sequence). CDR3 sequence (DNA): TGTGCCAGCAGTCACGACAGGGAGGAGTACTTC. Translated: CASSHDREEYF.

The rearrangement joins TRBV9 to TRBJ2-2; no definite D call. The CDR3 has 14 residues. Germline CDR1 and CDR2: SGDLS and YYNGEE. V lost 6 bases to trimming and J lost 0 bases, with 9 bases between them. CDR3 amino acids: CASKQQTNTGELFF. CDR3 DNA sequence: TGTGCCAGCAAACAGCAGACGAACACCGGGGAGCTGTTTTTT.